What follows is one T cell receptor (beta chain) and its context. This CDR3 spans 14 amino acids. From germline, CDR1 is MDHEN and CDR2 SYDVKM. Trimming removed 3 bases at V and 2 bases at J, with 11 bases between. The sample originates from a study of blood T cell repertoires in COVID-19. About the study: Acute-phase and convalescent COVID-19 samples originated in the United States, Italy and Spain. PBMCs, B-cell-depleted T cells, or T cells provided the cDNA or gDNA that made up the material.

Original analysis: Amplification of reference gene primers was used by the study to estimate nucleated cell counts. Here immunoSEQ multiplex PCR was the method, and the copy in TCRdb shows in-frame clones only, minus some. The V and J calls and clone size come from that table; D and trimming were worked out from the DNA. The sample lists some 130,000 clones; roughly 86% were seen once. The V and J genes are TRBV28 and TRBJ2-7, with D possibly TRBD1 on 6 matching bases. Material for sequencing was peripheral blood. The sequence derives from a woman between 70 and 85 years old with COVID-19, enrolled during active disease. The DNA of the CDR3 is TGTGCCAGCAGTTTCCCAGGGGTACCCTACGAGCAGTACTTC. As protein: CASSFPGVPYEQYF.